This entry is about one TCR beta chain. Its antigen is currently unknown. Diagnosing involved the use of clinical symptoms, serum thyroxine and TRAb, thyroid ultrasound and orbital computed tomography. This entry belongs to a study of T cells in Graves' hyperthyroidism and ophthalmopathy. Researchers took RNA transcripts and amplified the TCR beta CDR3 regions from them. The HTBI set primed first-round TCR CDR3 RT-PCR. TCRdb re-analysed the multiplex PCR reads in MiXCR, keeping a single row per CDR3 protein. The sample lists 660,000 or so distinct CDR3 sequences, over 40% occurring once. Study-level points and caveats: In the analysis, a 13 V-J model separated ophthalmopathy from stable hyperthyroidism. Ophthalmopathy prediction by the model preceded onset by a median about 6 months. Peripheral blood also featured most of the thyroid clonotypes expanded above 0.001.

Germline V lookup: CDR1 SGHVS, CDR2 FQNEAQ. V was clipped by 5 bases and J by 1 base, with 11 bases between them. This CDR3 is 14 amino acids long. This sequence joins TRBV7-8 and TRBJ1-1, with D unclear. The origin of this receptor is an adult man with Graves' disease, either hyperthyroidism or ophthalmopathy (not recorded which). Sequencing was done on a sample of peripheral blood or thyroid tissue (not recorded which). The CDR3 reads CASSQAPRNTEAFF. DNA of the CDR3: TGTGCCAGCAGCCAAGCCCCCAGGAACACTGAAGCTTTCTTT.